This TCR beta chain derives from a study of CD8+CD57+ T cells in acquired aplastic anemia. Genomic DNA served as template for TCR beta VDJ and CDR3 profiling. TCRdb fed the reads into MiXCR, producing one record per CDR3 protein. The sample records some 200,000 distinct CDR3 sequences, approximately 60% being singletons. General study findings and limits: The study identified twenty-nine CD8+ CDR3 sequences shared by patients and controls.

Per germline, CDR1 SGHTA and CDR2 FQGTGA. The CDR3 has 15 residues. Trimming cost V 5 bases and J 3 bases; bases outside gene matches: 4. This clonotype was counted a single time. Antigen unknown. The chain couples TRBV7-3 to TRBJ2-7; 13 bases fit TRBD2. The sequenced sample was sorted CD4+, CD8+, or CD8+CD57+ T cells (not recorded which) from PBMCs. The clonotype was recovered from a human donor in good health. The CDR3 sequence: CASSAGLAGRYEQYF. The CDR3 nucleotides are TGTGCCAGCAGCGCGGGACTAGCGGGGCGCTACGAGCAGTACTTC.